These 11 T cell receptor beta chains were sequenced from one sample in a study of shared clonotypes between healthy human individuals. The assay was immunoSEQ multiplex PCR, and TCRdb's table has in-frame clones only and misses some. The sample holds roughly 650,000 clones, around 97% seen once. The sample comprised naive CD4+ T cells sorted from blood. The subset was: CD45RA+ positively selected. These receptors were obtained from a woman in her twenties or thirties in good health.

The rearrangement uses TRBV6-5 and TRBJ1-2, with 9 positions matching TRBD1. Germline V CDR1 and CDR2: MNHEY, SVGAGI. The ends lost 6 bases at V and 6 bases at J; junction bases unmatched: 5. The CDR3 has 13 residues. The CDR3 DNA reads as TGTGCCAGCAGACACAGGGGGCGAGATGGCTACACCTTC. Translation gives CASRHRGRDGYTF.

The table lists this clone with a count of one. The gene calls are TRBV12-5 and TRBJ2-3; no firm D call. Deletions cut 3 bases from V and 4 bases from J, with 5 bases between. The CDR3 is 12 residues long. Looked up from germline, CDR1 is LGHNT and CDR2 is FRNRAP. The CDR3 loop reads CASGFRADTQYF. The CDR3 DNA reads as TGTGCTAGTGGTTTCCGGGCAGATACGCAGTATTTT.

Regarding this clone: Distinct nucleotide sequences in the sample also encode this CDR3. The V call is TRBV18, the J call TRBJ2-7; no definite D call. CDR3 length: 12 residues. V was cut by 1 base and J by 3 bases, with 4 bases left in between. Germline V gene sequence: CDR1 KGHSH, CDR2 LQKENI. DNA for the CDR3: TGTGCCAGCTCACCACTTGGCTACGAGCAGTACTTC. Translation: CASSPLGYEQYF.

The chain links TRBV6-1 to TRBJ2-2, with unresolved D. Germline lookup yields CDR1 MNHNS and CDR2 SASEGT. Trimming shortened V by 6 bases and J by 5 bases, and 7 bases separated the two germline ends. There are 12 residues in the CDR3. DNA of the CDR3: TGTGCCAGCAGACCAATAACCGGGGAGCTGTTTTTT. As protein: CASRPITGELFF.

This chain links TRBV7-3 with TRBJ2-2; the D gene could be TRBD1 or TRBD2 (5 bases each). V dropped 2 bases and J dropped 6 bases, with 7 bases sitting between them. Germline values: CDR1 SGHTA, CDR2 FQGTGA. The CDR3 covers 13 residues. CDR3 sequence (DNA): TGTGCCAGCAGCTTACTGGGGGCCGGGGAGCTGTTTTTT. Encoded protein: CASSLLGAGELFF.

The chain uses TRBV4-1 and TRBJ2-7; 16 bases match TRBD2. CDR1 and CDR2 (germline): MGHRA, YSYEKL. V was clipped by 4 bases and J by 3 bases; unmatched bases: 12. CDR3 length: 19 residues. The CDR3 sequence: CASSPYPGLAGGSDYEQYF. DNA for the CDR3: TGCGCCAGCAGCCCATACCCGGGACTAGCGGGAGGGTCCGACTACGAGCAGTACTTC.

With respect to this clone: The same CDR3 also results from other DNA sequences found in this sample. This chain's CDR3 is CASSPPQETQYF. Here the CDR3 DNA reads TGTGCCAGCTCACCACCACAAGAGACCCAGTACTTC. V gene TRBV18 combines with J gene TRBJ2-5; D ambiguous. With 0 bases removed from V and 2 bases from J, the gap between germline ends came to 1 base. From germline, CDR1 is KGHSH and CDR2 LQKENI. The CDR3 is made up of 12 amino acids.

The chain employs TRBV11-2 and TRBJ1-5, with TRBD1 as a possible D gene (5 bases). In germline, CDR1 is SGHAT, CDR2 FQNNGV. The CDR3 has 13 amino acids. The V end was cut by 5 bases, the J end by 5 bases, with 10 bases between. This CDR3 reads CASSLGADQPQHF. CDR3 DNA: TGTGCCAGCAGCCTTGGGGCCGATCAGCCCCAGCATTTT.

The CDR3 region is CASSFGYGTQYF. For the CDR3, the DNA is TGTGCCAGCAGTTTTGGGTATGGGACCCAGTACTTC. The rearrangement joins TRBV28 to TRBJ2-5; D not certain. The V end lost 3 bases, the J end lost 7 bases, and 9 bases lay between the germline ends. Per the germline V gene, CDR1 is MDHEN and CDR2 is SYDVKM. The CDR3 runs 12 residues. The whole variable domain, filled in from reference TRBV28 and TRBJ2-5, reads DVKVTQSSRYLVKRTGEKVFLECVQDMDHENMFWYRQDPGLGLRLIYFSYDVKMKEKGDIPEGYSVSREKKERFSLILESASTNQTSMYLCASSFGYGTQYFGPGTRLLVL.

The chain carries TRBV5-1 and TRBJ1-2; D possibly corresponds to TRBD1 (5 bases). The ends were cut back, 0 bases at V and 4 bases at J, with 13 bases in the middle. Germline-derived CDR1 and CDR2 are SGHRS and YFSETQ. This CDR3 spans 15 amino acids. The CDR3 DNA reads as TGCGCCAGCAGCTTGGGGAGTGGGGACGGCTATGGCTACACCTTC. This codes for CASSLGSGDGYGYTF.

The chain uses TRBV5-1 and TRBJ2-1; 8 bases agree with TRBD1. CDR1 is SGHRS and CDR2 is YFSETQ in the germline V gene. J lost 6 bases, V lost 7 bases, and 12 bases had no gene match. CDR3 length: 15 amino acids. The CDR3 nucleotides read TGCGCCAGCGCTATAGCGGACAGGGTGGGCAATGAGCAGTTCTTC. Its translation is CASAIADRVGNEQFF.